The 2 T cell receptor beta chains below were found in one sample sequenced in a study of T cells in Graves' hyperthyroidism and ophthalmopathy. RNA transcripts gave rise to amplified TCR beta CDR3 regions. With the HTBI primer set, the TCR CDR3 went through a first round of RT-PCR. TCRdb re-derived calls from the multiplex PCR reads in MiXCR, one entry per CDR3 protein. The sample records about 480,000 distinct CDR3 sequences, 13% to 15% being singletons. The source material was blood. The source of these receptors is a woman aged 18-29 years with Graves' hyperthyroidism.

As to this clonotype: A much larger clone lies one base from this, so it may be a read error. This chain uses TRBV29-1 with TRBJ2-1; 10 nucleotides match TRBD2. The better agreement between TRBJ2-7 and the DNA end casts doubt on the J call. CDR3 size: 16 residues. Germline assignment: CDR1 SQVTM and CDR2 ANQGSEA. DNA for the CDR3: TGCAGCGTTGAAGAGGGGGCTAGCGGGAGATACAATGAGCAGTACTTC. It codes for CSVEEGASGRYNEQYF.

This clonotype was observed a few times. A read error may produce the germline difference seen at one junction end. The chain joins TRBV5-1 to TRBJ1-5, with D unresolved. Germline V CDR1 and CDR2: SGHRS, YFSETQ. There are 13 residues in the CDR3. CDR3 coding DNA: TGCGCCAGCAGCCCACTACCTAATCAGCCCCGGCATTTT. Protein: CASSPLPNQPRHF.